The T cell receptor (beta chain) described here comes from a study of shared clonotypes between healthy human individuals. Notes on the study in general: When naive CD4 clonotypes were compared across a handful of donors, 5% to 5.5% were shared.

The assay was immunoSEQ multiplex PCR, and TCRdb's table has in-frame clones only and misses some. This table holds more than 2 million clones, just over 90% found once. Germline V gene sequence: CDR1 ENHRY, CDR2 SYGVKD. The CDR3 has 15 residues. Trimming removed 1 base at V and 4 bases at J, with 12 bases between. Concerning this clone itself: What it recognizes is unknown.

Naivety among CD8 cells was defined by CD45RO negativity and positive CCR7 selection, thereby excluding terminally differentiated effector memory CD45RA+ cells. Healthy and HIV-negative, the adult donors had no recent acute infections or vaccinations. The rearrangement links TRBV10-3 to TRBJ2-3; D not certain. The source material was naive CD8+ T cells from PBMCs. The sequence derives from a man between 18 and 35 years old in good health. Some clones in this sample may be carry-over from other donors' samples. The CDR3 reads CAISELATKPDTQYF. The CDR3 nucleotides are TGTGCCATCAGTGAGTTGGCTACGAAACCAGATACGCAGTATTTT.